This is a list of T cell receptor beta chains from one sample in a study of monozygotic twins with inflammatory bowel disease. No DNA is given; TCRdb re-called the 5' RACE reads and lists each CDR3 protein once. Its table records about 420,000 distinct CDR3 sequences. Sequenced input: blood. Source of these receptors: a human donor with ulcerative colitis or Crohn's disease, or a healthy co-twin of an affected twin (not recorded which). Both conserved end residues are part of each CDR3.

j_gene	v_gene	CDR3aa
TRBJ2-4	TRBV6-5	CASSYSRIAKNIQYF
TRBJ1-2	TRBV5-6	CASSLEADNYGYTF
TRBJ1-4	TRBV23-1	CASDRSNEKLFF
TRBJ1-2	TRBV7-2	CASSHQTGGTNYGYTF
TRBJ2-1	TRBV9	CASSVTTSGSYNEQFF
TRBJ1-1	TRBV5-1	CASSLTGSRDTEAFF
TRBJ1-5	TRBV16	CASSQRDNSCQPQHF
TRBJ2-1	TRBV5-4	CASSLRLAGGRAYNEQFF
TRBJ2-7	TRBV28	CASSLHVDRNSYEQYF
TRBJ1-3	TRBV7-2	CASSRWGQVVSGNTIYF
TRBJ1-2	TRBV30	CAWSVKGFIIYGYTF
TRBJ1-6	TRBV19	CASSPRGNSPLHF
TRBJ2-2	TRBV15	CATSITLRTGELFF
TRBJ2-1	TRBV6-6	CASSYLGGENEQFF
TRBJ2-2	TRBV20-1	CSAPKGGNTGELFF
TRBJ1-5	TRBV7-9	CASSSGTGRNQPQHF
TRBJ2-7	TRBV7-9	CASSLAGGPWGEQYF
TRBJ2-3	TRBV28	CASGGGARTDTQYF
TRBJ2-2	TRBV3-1	CASSLPGGPATGELFF
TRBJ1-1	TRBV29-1	CSGRDRGTTEAFF
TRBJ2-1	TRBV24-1	CATSDASGENEQFF
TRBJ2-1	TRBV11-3	CASSNARRGNEQFF
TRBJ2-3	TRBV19	CASNSRSTDTQYF
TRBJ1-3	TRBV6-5	CASSYLGPSGNTIYF
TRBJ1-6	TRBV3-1	CASSQGTDNSPLHF
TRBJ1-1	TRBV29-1	CSVYVRGGVYEAFF
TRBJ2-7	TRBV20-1	CSAKSPGQDPYEQYF
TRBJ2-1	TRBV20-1	CSAVLAGRRNEQFF
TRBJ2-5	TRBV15	CATSRDSQETQYF
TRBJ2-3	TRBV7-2	CASSPRDRDRQYF
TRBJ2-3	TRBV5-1	CASSLEGGPPDTQYF
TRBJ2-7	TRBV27	CASSLFFAGSSYEQYF